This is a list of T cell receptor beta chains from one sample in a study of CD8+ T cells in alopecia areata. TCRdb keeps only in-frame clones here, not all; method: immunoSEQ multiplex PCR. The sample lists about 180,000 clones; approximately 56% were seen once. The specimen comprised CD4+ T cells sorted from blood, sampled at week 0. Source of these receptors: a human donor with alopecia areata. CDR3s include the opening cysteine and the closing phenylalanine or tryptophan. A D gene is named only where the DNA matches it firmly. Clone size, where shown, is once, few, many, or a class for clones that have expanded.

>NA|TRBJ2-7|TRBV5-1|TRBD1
TGCGCCAGCAGCTTGGGTGGACAGGGGGCCTACGAGCAGTACTTC
CASSLGGQGAYEQYF
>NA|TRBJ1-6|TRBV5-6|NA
TGTGCCAGCAGCTTGTCGGGTAATTCACCCCTCCACTTT
CASSLSGNSPLHF
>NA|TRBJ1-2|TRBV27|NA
TGTGCCAGCAGTTTATCCCCTAATGCTAACTATGGCTACACCTTC
CASSLSPNANYGYTF
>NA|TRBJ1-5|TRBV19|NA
TGTGCCAGTAGCCTAGGGATGATTCAGCCCCAGCATTTT
CASSLGMIQPQHF
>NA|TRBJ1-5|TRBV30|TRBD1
TGTGCCTGGAGTCGACCGGGACAGGGAGTTTATCAGCCCCAGCATTTT
CAWSRPGQGVYQPQHF
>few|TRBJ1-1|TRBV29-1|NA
TGCAGCGGCCTTAAGGGGGGCTTTAACACTGAAGCTTTCTTT
CSGLKGGFNTEAFF
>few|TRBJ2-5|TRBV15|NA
TGTGCCACCAGCAGAGATGCCGCGGGGCGGGAGACCCAGTACTTC
CATSRDAAGRETQYF
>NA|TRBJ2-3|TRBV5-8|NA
TGTGCCAGCAGCTTCCCCGGGAGTACGCAGTATTTT
CASSFPGSTQYF
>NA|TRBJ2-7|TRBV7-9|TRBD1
TGTGCCAGCAGCCGGGGACAGGGGGGCGAGCAGTACTTC
CASSRGQGGEQYF
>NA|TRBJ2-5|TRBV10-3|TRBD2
TGTGCCATCAGTGGTCAGCGGGGCAAAGAGACCCAGTACTTC
CAISGQRGKETQYF
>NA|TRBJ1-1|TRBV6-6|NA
TGTGCCAGCAGTTACGTATCGATTTCGGGGACTGAAGCTTTCTTT
CASSYVSISGTEAFF
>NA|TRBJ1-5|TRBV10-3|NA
TGTGCCATCAGTGAGTCGGGGGTAGAGCAGCCCCAGCATTTT
CAISESGVEQPQHF
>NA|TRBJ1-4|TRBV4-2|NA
TGTGCCAGCAGCCGGGGAGGGTGGGTTGAAAAACTGTTTTTT
CASSRGGWVEKLFF
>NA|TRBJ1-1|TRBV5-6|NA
TGTGCCACTGGACGGGACACTGAAGCTTTCTTT
CATGRDTEAFF
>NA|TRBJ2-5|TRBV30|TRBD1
TGTGCCTGGAGTGTACAGGGGGAGACCCAGTACTTC
CAWSVQGETQYF
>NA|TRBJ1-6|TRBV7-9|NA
TGTGCCAGCAGCTGGGGGACGGGAGGGGATAATTCACCCCTCCACTTT
CASSWGTGGDNSPLHF
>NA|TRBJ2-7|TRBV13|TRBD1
TGTGCCAGCAGCCCAGCCGTGGGACAGGGGGCCTACGAGCAGTACTTC
CASSPAVGQGAYEQYF
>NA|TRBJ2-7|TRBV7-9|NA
TGTGCCAGCAGATTGGACACCTTAGGGGAGCAGTACTTC
CASRLDTLGEQYF
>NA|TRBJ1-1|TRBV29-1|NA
TGCAGCGTGGAGCGGGTCGTGAACACTGAAGCTTTCTTT
CSVERVVNTEAFF
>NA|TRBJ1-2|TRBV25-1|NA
TGTGCCAGCAGTGACCCCCAGGGGAACTATGGCTACACCTTC
CASSDPQGNYGYTF
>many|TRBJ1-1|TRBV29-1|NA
TGCAGCGCCGCCCAGGGCAGGATGAACACTGAAGCTTTCTTT
CSAAQGRMNTEAFF
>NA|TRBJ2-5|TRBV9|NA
TGTGCCAGCAGCCCCCGGCCCCAGGAGACCCAGTACTTC
CASSPRPQETQYF
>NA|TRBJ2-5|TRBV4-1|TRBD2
TGCGCCAGCAGCCATCCGTCCTGGGGGGGAGTGGAGACCCAGTACTTC
CASSHPSWGGVETQYF
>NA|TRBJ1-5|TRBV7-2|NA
TGTGCCAGCAGCACCCAAGGGGATCAGCCCCAGCATTTT
CASSTQGDQPQHF